Listed below are T cell receptor beta chains from one sample, sequenced in a study of blood T cell repertoires in COVID-19. Assay: immunoSEQ multiplex PCR; the TCRdb copy retains only in-frame clones and omits some. The sample has about 36,000 clones, more than 60% seen once; the top ten hold 1.5% to 2%. Sequenced: peripheral blood. The receptors here all came from a man between 60 and 70 years old with active COVID-19. CDR3s leave out the opening cysteine and the closing phenylalanine or tryptophan. The order of the fields is J gene, CDR3 length, V gene, D gene, CDR3 protein. D genes are given only for firm matches.

J gene: TRBJ1-4; CDR3 length: 13; V gene: TRBV19; D gene: TRBD1; CDR3 protein: ASSSGQAPGEKLF
J gene: TRBJ1-3; CDR3 length: 12; V gene: TRBV9; D gene: NA; CDR3 protein: ASSATGSGNTIY
J gene: TRBJ2-3; CDR3 length: 15; V gene: TRBV5-4; D gene: NA; CDR3 protein: ASSLAGWAGLTDTQY
J gene: TRBJ2-3; CDR3 length: 13; V gene: TRBV5-4; D gene: NA; CDR3 protein: ASSLAGRGTDTQY
J gene: TRBJ1-5; CDR3 length: 15; V gene: TRBV3-1/TRBV3-2; D gene: TRBD1; CDR3 protein: ASSRSERGPGNQPQH
J gene: TRBJ2-3; CDR3 length: 12; V gene: TRBV6-2/TRBV6-3; D gene: NA; CDR3 protein: ASSPDWGSDTQY
J gene: TRBJ2-5; CDR3 length: 13; V gene: TRBV27; D gene: TRBD1; CDR3 protein: ASSPLQGRWETQY
J gene: TRBJ1-1; CDR3 length: 12; V gene: TRBV19; D gene: NA; CDR3 protein: ASSIVDSLSEAF
J gene: TRBJ1-1; CDR3 length: 11; V gene: TRBV2; D gene: NA; CDR3 protein: ASSVGENTEAF
J gene: TRBJ2-6; CDR3 length: 14; V gene: TRBV7-2; D gene: NA; CDR3 protein: ASSESLGSGANVLT
J gene: TRBJ2-3; CDR3 length: 11; V gene: TRBV5-1; D gene: TRBD2; CDR3 protein: ASRIGGADTQY
J gene: TRBJ1-3; CDR3 length: 15; V gene: TRBV4-3; D gene: NA; CDR3 protein: ASSQEVAGTSGNTIY
J gene: TRBJ2-1; CDR3 length: 12; V gene: TRBV5-1; D gene: NA; CDR3 protein: ASSLDFNYNEQF
J gene: TRBJ1-5; CDR3 length: 12; V gene: TRBV9; D gene: TRBD1; CDR3 protein: ASSAGQANQPQH
J gene: TRBJ1-6; CDR3 length: 14; V gene: TRBV6-5; D gene: TRBD1; CDR3 protein: ASSYRRGMRDSPLH
J gene: TRBJ2-2; CDR3 length: 11; V gene: TRBV11-3; D gene: TRBD1; CDR3 protein: ASSWTGTGELF
J gene: TRBJ2-3; CDR3 length: 13; V gene: TRBV10-2; D gene: TRBD2; CDR3 protein: ASSGLAVSTDTQY
J gene: TRBJ1-1; CDR3 length: 11; V gene: TRBV19; D gene: NA; CDR3 protein: ASSIGRQGEAF
J gene: TRBJ1-6; CDR3 length: 14; V gene: TRBV3-1/TRBV3-2; D gene: NA; CDR3 protein: ASSQEGAVGNSPLH
J gene: TRBJ2-1; CDR3 length: 12; V gene: TRBV7-9; D gene: TRBD2; CDR3 protein: ASSFLAGAPEQF
J gene: TRBJ2-5; CDR3 length: 13; V gene: TRBV7-2; D gene: TRBD2; CDR3 protein: ASSPGLAEQETQY
J gene: TRBJ1-2; CDR3 length: 13; V gene: TRBV7-9; D gene: NA; CDR3 protein: ASSHTGTRESGYT
J gene: TRBJ1-2; CDR3 length: 13; V gene: TRBV21-1; D gene: NA; CDR3 protein: ASSKGTGGDYGYT
J gene: TRBJ2-5; CDR3 length: 14; V gene: TRBV18; D gene: NA; CDR3 protein: ASSLQPGDPQETQY
J gene: TRBJ1-1; CDR3 length: 13; V gene: TRBV7-2; D gene: TRBD1; CDR3 protein: ASSALTGRGAEAF
J gene: TRBJ2-3; CDR3 length: 12; V gene: TRBV5-1; D gene: TRBD2; CDR3 protein: ASSPGGSTDTQY
J gene: TRBJ1-2; CDR3 length: 10; V gene: TRBV2; D gene: NA; CDR3 protein: ASSETSYGYT
J gene: TRBJ2-1; CDR3 length: 10; V gene: TRBV2; D gene: NA; CDR3 protein: ASSGFREPQF
J gene: TRBJ2-1; CDR3 length: 11; V gene: TRBV24-1; D gene: TRBD1; CDR3 protein: ATGTGGNMEQF
J gene: TRBJ1-5; CDR3 length: 10; V gene: TRBV29-1; D gene: NA; CDR3 protein: SGQEPNQPQH
J gene: TRBJ2-1; CDR3 length: 13; V gene: TRBV2; D gene: NA; CDR3 protein: ASRFQDSSYNEQF
J gene: TRBJ2-7; CDR3 length: 13; V gene: TRBV29-1; D gene: TRBD1; CDR3 protein: SVEDPGTGVYEQY
J gene: TRBJ1-1; CDR3 length: 11; V gene: TRBV19; D gene: NA; CDR3 protein: ASTDPAPREAF
J gene: TRBJ1-1; CDR3 length: 12; V gene: TRBV28; D gene: TRBD1; CDR3 protein: ASSFGDRAGEAF
J gene: TRBJ2-3; CDR3 length: 13; V gene: TRBV7-9; D gene: NA; CDR3 protein: ASSSQGRDPDTQY
J gene: TRBJ1-1; CDR3 length: 10; V gene: TRBV2; D gene: NA; CDR3 protein: ASETPDTEAF
J gene: TRBJ2-4; CDR3 length: 14; V gene: TRBV11-2; D gene: TRBD1; CDR3 protein: ASSPGDRLAKNIQY
J gene: TRBJ2-7; CDR3 length: 10; V gene: TRBV2; D gene: NA; CDR3 protein: ASGQGSYEQY
J gene: TRBJ2-5; CDR3 length: 14; V gene: TRBV6-2/TRBV6-3; D gene: TRBD2; CDR3 protein: ASSYRTSGVGETQY
J gene: TRBJ1-2; CDR3 length: 11; V gene: TRBV5-4; D gene: TRBD1; CDR3 protein: ASSPGQGYGYT
J gene: TRBJ1-2; CDR3 length: 12; V gene: TRBV7-6; D gene: TRBD1; CDR3 protein: ASSSQGASDGYT
J gene: TRBJ1-1; CDR3 length: 13; V gene: TRBV3-1/TRBV3-2; D gene: TRBD1; CDR3 protein: ASSYSSGTGEEAF
J gene: TRBJ2-3; CDR3 length: 12; V gene: TRBV2; D gene: TRBD2; CDR3 protein: ASRRDYPTDTQY
J gene: TRBJ1-3; CDR3 length: 11; V gene: TRBV19; D gene: NA; CDR3 protein: ASSDLQGGTIY
J gene: TRBJ1-2; CDR3 length: 14; V gene: TRBV19; D gene: TRBD1; CDR3 protein: ASSIALGQGRRGYT
J gene: TRBJ1-5; CDR3 length: 11; V gene: TRBV6-6; D gene: NA; CDR3 protein: ASSYSGDQPQH
J gene: TRBJ1-6; CDR3 length: 11; V gene: TRBV7-2; D gene: NA; CDR3 protein: ASSQGSISPLH
J gene: TRBJ2-3; CDR3 length: 11; V gene: TRBV6-2/TRBV6-3; D gene: NA; CDR3 protein: ASSAGLPDTQY
J gene: TRBJ2-1; CDR3 length: 13; V gene: TRBV7-9; D gene: TRBD2; CDR3 protein: ASSRSGSTYNEQF
J gene: TRBJ2-3; CDR3 length: 11; V gene: TRBV2; D gene: NA; CDR3 protein: ASSTSRADTQY
J gene: TRBJ1-2; CDR3 length: 11; V gene: TRBV30; D gene: NA; CDR3 protein: AWSTGVDYGYT
J gene: TRBJ2-1; CDR3 length: 11; V gene: TRBV7-2; D gene: NA; CDR3 protein: ASSSIASNEQF
J gene: TRBJ2-7; CDR3 length: 13; V gene: TRBV10-3; D gene: TRBD1; CDR3 protein: AIRWTGGSSYEQY
J gene: TRBJ2-3; CDR3 length: 14; V gene: TRBV5-1; D gene: TRBD2; CDR3 protein: ASRSGLAGSTDTQY
J gene: TRBJ1-2; CDR3 length: 13; V gene: TRBV14; D gene: NA; CDR3 protein: ASSQDQSRKRGYT
J gene: TRBJ2-3; CDR3 length: 16; V gene: TRBV7-2; D gene: TRBD2; CDR3 protein: ASSFGTGGGLASYTQY
J gene: TRBJ1-3; CDR3 length: 12; V gene: TRBV5-1; D gene: NA; CDR3 protein: ASSLAGYGNTIY
J gene: TRBJ2-7; CDR3 length: 13; V gene: TRBV7-2; D gene: NA; CDR3 protein: ASSSDPGESYEQY
J gene: TRBJ2-1; CDR3 length: 9; V gene: TRBV6-5; D gene: NA; CDR3 protein: ASSQGNEQF
J gene: TRBJ2-3; CDR3 length: 12; V gene: TRBV25-1; D gene: NA; CDR3 protein: ASAPSTATGTQY